The entry that follows covers one T cell receptor beta chain sequence. From the 5' RACE reads, TCRdb lists one entry per CDR3 protein and no DNA. Its clone listing holds about 260,000 distinct CDR3 sequences. Germline V lookup: CDR1 PRHDT, CDR2 FYEKMQ (reference sequence). This CDR3 is 16 amino acids long. The data were taken from a study of T cells expressing NK-cell markers. The sequence derives from a man aged 18 to 30 in good health. The chain employs TRBV13 and TRBJ2-7; TCRdb proposes TRBD1, but this gene call is untestable without DNA. Sequenced input: blood T cells: a sorted CD56 or NKG2C T cell subset, CD4+ or CD8+ T cells, or bulk PBMC T cells (not recorded which). CDR3 loop: CASSLRGQDASYEQYF.